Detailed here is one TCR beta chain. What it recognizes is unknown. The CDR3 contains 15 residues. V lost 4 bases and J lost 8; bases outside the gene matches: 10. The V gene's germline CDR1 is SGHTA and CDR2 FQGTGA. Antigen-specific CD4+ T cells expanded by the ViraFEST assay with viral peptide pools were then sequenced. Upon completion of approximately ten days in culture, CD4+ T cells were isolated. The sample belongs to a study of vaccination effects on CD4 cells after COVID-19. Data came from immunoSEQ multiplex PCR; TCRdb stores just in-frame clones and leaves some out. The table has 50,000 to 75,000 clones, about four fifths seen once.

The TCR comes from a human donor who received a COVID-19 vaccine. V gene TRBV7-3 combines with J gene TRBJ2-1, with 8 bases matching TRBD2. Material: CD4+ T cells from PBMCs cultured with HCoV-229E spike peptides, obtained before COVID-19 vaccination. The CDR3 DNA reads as TGTGCCAGCAGCTCTCTCCCGGGGGGGTCCTATGAGCAGTTCTTC. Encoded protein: CASSSLPGGSYEQFF. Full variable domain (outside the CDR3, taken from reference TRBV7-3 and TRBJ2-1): GAGVSQTPSNKVTEKGKYVELRCDPISGHTALYWYRQSLGQGPEFLIYFQGTGAADDSGLPNDRFFAVRPEGSVSTLKIQRTERGDSAVYLCASSSLPGGSYEQFFGPGTRLTVL.